This entry concerns a single T cell receptor beta chain. Its antigen is not known. The germline V and J ends were trimmed by 7 bases and 1 base, with 13 bases remaining between them. CDR3 length equals 14 residues. Germline V lookup: CDR1 LNHDA, CDR2 SQIVND (reference sequence). This specimen belongs to a study of cytomegalovirus exposure and HLA in healthy donors. Primers: 60 Vbeta forward and 13 Jbeta reverse. Sequencing used immunoSEQ multiplex PCR; TCRdb keeps in-frame clones, though not all of them. This table holds around 130,000 clones. Study-wide results and caveats: By a later analysis, the bulk of CMV-associated TCR beta chains appeared HLA-restricted.

The chain recombines TRBV19 with TRBJ1-1; the D gene is possibly TRBD1 (5 bases). This clonotype was sampled from a middle-aged woman in good health and CMV-seronegative. Sequencing input: PBMCs. The CDR3 loop is CASTWGRGNTEAFF. In DNA, the CDR3 is TGTGCCAGTACCTGGGGGAGGGGGAACACTGAAGCTTTCTTT.